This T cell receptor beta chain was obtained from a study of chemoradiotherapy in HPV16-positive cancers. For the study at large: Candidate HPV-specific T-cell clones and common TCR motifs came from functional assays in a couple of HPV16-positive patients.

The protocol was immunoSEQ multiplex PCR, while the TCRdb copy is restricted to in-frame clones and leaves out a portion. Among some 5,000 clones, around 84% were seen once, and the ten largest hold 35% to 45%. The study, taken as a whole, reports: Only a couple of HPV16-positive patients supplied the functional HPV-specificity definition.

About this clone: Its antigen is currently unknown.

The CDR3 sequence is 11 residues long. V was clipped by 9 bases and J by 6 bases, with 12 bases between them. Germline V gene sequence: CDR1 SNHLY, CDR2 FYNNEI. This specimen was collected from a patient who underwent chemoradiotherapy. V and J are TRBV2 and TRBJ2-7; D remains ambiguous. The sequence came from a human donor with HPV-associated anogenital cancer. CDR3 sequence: CASGIQFEQYF. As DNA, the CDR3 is TGTGCCAGTGGGATACAGTTCGAGCAGTACTTC.